The T cell receptor (beta chain) under discussion was sequenced for a study of cytomegalovirus exposure and HLA in healthy donors. Overall study context: Findings of an earlier analysis included under 140 million unique TCR beta sequences from 190 million or so T cells.

In its sample, this clone was seen once. Its specificity is unknown. The study ran its PCR with 60 Vbeta and 13 Jbeta primers. Original processing methods: Approximately 9.9 million of roughly 81 million unique TCR beta chains were shared, per a later count. Here immunoSEQ multiplex PCR was the method, and the copy in TCRdb shows in-frame clones only, minus some. Clonal size and the V and J genes are those of that table, whereas D and trimming came from the DNA. Of 110,000 to 150,000 clones detected, around four fifths appear once; the ten largest clones hold around 9.7%. General study results and limits: Analyzed later, association rates of TCRs varied across HLA loci, with DRB1 most and HLA-C fewest.

Source material: PBMCs. This sequence originates from a woman between 55 and 75 years old in good health and CMV-seropositive.

The CDR3 reads CAWSSDPYNEQFF. The CDR3 nucleotides are TGTGCCTGGAGTAGCGACCCATACAATGAGCAGTTCTTC. The chain has TRBV30 and TRBJ2-1; D ambiguous. Trimming shortened V by 2 bases and J by 4 bases, and 9 bases separated the two germline ends. Germline loops: CDR1 GTSNPN, CDR2 SVGIG (reference sequence). CDR3 length: 13 residues.